The sequence of this TCR beta chain was determined in a study of T-cell memory formation after mild COVID-19. Study-wide findings and caveats: Contracting clones from day 15 to 85 had balanced CD4/CD8; later expanders favoured CD4+. Second-wave clones reaching peak frequency on day 37 lacked confirmed SARS-CoV-2 specificity. Some clones that responded were present in memory (sampled pre-infection), which suggests cross-reactive memory joined.

This clonotype was seen only a few times. What it recognizes is unknown. Deletions cut 2 bases from V and 4 bases from J, with 12 bases between. This CDR3 contains 14 residues. 5'RACE, which relied on constant-segment primers, yielded TCR alpha and TCR beta cDNA libraries carrying sample barcodes and UMIs. TCRdb re-derived calls from the 5' RACE reads in MiXCR, one entry per CDR3 protein. The sample holds roughly 240,000 distinct CDR3 sequences, 15% to 20% seen once. The chain combines TRBV12-3 or TRBV12-4 with TRBJ2-7; unclear D gene. This TCR was sampled from a man younger than 30 who had mild COVID-19 (a few samples of this study predate the infection). Cell type and time point are not known. Sequencing was carried out using PBMCs or a T cell subset sorted from them (not recorded which). The CDR3 DNA sequence: TGTGCCAGCAGTTTACTCGTGGCCAATTACGAGCAGTACTTC. Protein sequence: CASSLLVANYEQYF.